This TCR beta chain was retrieved from a study of blood T cells in healthy people across ages. The trim removed 6 bases at V and 14 bases at J, leaving 21 bases unmatched. The CDR3 totals 15 residues. A second PCR, run for about 6 to 12 cycles, used a sample-barcoded 5' primer plus a J-beta primer mix. TCRdb reprocessed the 5' RACE reads with MiXCR, giving one entry per CDR3 protein. The table shows hundreds of thousands of distinct CDR3 sequences, with around two fifths occurring only once. Sequences were obtained from blood. This receptor was identified in an elderly man in good health. The chain employs TRBV12-3 or TRBV12-4 and TRBJ2-5; TRBD2 matches at 7 bases. CDR3 sequence (DNA): TGTGCCAGCAGCCTGGGTCGCCGGGGAGGGGATGAGCAATACTTC. Translated: CASSLGRRGGDEQYF.